The clone carrying this T cell receptor (beta chain) turned up a few times. Its cognate antigen is unknown. This sample is part of a study of blood T cells in healthy people across ages. General study results and limits: Diversity estimated from one million T cells was considered an underestimate.

Alongside a J-beta primer mix, a sample-barcoded 5' primer served in a second PCR lasting roughly 6 to 11 cycles. TCRdb redid the calling of the 5' RACE reads with MiXCR, one entry per CDR3 protein. Of hundreds of thousands of distinct CDR3 sequences listed, nearly 25% were seen once; the top ten hold around 10%. Per sample, at least 5 micrograms of total RNA were extracted. V lost 6 bases, J lost 1 base, and 5 bases stayed unmatched. Germline assignment: CDR1 ENHRY and CDR2 SYGVKD. This CDR3 region has 14 residues. This sample also belongs to another study, concerning T cells of mothers and their children. That source notes: Related mother-child pairs showed slightly higher but non-significant overlap than unrelated pairs.

The chain is built from TRBV10-3 and TRBJ1-1, with 7 nucleotides matching TRBD1. The sequencing sample was made of blood. The clonotype comes from a boy between 10 and 17 years old in good health. CDR3 sequence: CAIREQGSNTEAFF. CDR3 bases: TGTGCCATCAGGGAACAGGGGTCGAACACTGAAGCTTTCTTT.